This T cell receptor (beta chain) was captured in a study of technical replicates of blood from a few donors. This clone was counted once. Some clones are missing from TCRdb's copy, which holds only in-frame ones; the method was immunoSEQ multiplex PCR. In the table there are roughly 14,000 clones, approximately 80% of which are singletons. Unmatched junction bases numbered 9, after V lost 0 bases and J lost 2 bases. The germline V gene has CDR1 SGHVS and CDR2 FQNEAQ. This CDR3 region has 17 residues. Source material: PBMCs. The source of this sequence is a human donor in good health. The J gene is TRBJ2-7, the V gene TRBV7-8, with 8 positions matching TRBD2. CDR3 DNA: TGTGCCAGCAGCTTAGCCCGTAGCGGGATTCGTCCCTACGAGCAGTACTTC. Its protein product is CASSLARSGIRPYEQYF.